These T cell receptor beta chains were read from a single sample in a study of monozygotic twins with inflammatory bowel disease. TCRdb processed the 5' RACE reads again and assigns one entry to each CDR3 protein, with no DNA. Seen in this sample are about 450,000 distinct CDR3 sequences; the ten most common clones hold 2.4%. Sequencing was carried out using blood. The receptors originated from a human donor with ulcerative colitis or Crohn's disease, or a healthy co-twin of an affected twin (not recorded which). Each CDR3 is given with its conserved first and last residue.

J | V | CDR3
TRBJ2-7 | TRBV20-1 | CSRGQGKYEQYF
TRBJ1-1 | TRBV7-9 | CASSLGPAKAEAFF
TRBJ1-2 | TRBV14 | CASSPTTGYYGYTF
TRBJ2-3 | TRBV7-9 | CASKLAGSTDTQYF
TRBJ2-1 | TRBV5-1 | CASSSTGTGYSEQFF
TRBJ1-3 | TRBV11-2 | CASSLTMAGNTIYF
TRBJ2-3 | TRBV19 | CASSIGLDPGTDTQYF
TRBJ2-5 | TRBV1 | CTSSQAGDWGNQYF
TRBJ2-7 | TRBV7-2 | CASSFAGNSYEQYF
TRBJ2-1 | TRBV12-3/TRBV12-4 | CASSFPAAGQIDNEQFF
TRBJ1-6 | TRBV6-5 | CASSLTAGGNSPLHF
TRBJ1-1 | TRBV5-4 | CASRMTGWDTEAFF
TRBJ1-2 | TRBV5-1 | CASSSDNYGYTF
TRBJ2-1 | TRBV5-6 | CASSARQTTSYNEQFF
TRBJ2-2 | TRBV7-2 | CASSLGLAGAFGGELFF
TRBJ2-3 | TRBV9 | CASSVRGDREPFF
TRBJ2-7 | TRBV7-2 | CASSLFSGPTYEQYF
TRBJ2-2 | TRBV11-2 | CASSLDGSSGELFF
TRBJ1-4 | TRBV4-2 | CASSQYHRTNEKLFF
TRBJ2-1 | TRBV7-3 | CASSLRHGDEHNEQFF
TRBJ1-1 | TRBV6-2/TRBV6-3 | CASSYGGAADTEAFF
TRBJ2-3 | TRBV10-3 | CAIGEDSTDTQYF
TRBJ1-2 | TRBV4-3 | CASSQDSWRGYTF
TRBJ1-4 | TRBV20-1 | CSAPTGIGGGGTNEKLFF
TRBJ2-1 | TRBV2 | CASTIGGNEQFF